This T cell receptor (beta chain) was sequenced for a study of blood T cell repertoires in COVID-19. Produced via immunoSEQ multiplex PCR; TCRdb's table is partial and in-frame only. The top ten clones hold approximately 7.2% of a sample with about 220,000 clones, 60% to 85% of them seen once. The V and J ends lost 3 bases and 5 bases, in that order; junction bases with no gene match: 5. Germline assignment: CDR1 MNHEY and CDR2 SVGAGI. This CDR3 is built from 14 residues. This chain joins TRBV6-5 and TRBJ2-7, with 9 bases fitting TRBD2. Sequenced: peripheral blood. This sequence was found in a woman in her sixties or seventies with acute or convalescent COVID-19. CDR3 amino acids: CASSYVGLANEQYF. The CDR3 nucleotides read TGTGCCAGCAGTTATGTGGGACTAGCAAACGAGCAGTACTTC.